The 2 T cell receptor beta chains presented below share a single source sample, sequenced in a study of beta chain features in type 1 diabetes. The whole isolated RNA underwent reverse transcription, so sequencing captured expressed TCRB transcripts. Generated by immunoSEQ multiplex PCR, the TCRdb table keeps only in-frame clones and is missing some. The table has about 650,000 clones, approximately 13% seen once; the top ten hold approximately 0.11%. Antigen specificity for these receptors is unknown. Findings and limits, study-wide: Among patients with Type 1 diabetes, TCRB CDR3s were moderately but significantly shorter in every one of the four CD4+ subsets.

Sequencing was done on a sample of naive CD4+ T cells from blood. The source of these receptors is a man aged 30 to 39 with type 1 diabetes.

This clone was seen a few times. This rearrangement joins TRBV9 to TRBJ1-6; D possibly corresponds to TRBD1 (5 bases). This CDR3 spans 13 amino acids. Per germline, CDR1 SGDLS and CDR2 YYNGEE. The V end was cut by 0 bases, the J end by 11 bases, with 9 bases between. As DNA, the CDR3 is TGTGCCAGCAGCGTAGGGGACGCCGCACCCCTCCACTTT. Translating it yields CASSVGDAAPLHF.

The chain couples TRBV6-5 to TRBJ1-1; 12 bases match TRBD1. The length of the CDR3 is 14 residues. Germline assignment: CDR1 MNHEY and CDR2 SVGAGI. Trimming removed 4 bases from V and 5 bases from J; junction bases left unmatched: 2. This CDR3 is CASSWDRGQTEAFF. The CDR3 DNA sequence: TGTGCCAGCAGTTGGGACAGGGGGCAGACTGAAGCTTTCTTT.